This T cell receptor (beta chain) was retrieved from a study of T cells expressing NK-cell markers. About the research overall: The TCR beta repertoires were obtained from sorted CD3+CD56+NKG2C+, CD3+CD56+NKG2C- and CD3+CD56-NKG2C+ T cells.

From its re-call of the 5' RACE reads, TCRdb lists each CDR3 protein once, without DNA. The sample's table shows roughly 380,000 distinct CDR3 sequences. The CDR3 runs 15 residues. CDR1 and CDR2 (germline): KGHDR, SFDVKD. The J gene is TRBJ2-6, the V gene TRBV24-1. Source material: blood T cells: a sorted CD56 or NKG2C T cell subset, CD4+ or CD8+ T cells, or bulk PBMC T cells (not recorded which). This TCR was sampled from a man aged 18 to 70 in good health. This CDR3 reads CATSDLRAGANVLTF.